This TCR beta chain was captured by sequencing in a study of T-cell memory formation after mild COVID-19. The CDR3 sequence is 16 residues long. V was trimmed by 1 base and J by 0 bases, leaving 13 bases between them. Germline lookup yields CDR1 MGHRA and CDR2 YSYEKL. Findings of the study overall: Contracting clones, day 15 to 85, had balanced CD4/CD8, and later expanders favored CD4+. Contracting CD4+ clones were located mainly in CM and EM, and CD8+ clones in EMRA.

The 5'RACE method, run with constant-segment primers, produced TCR alpha and TCR beta cDNA libraries (carrying sample barcodes and UMIs). In TCRdb, the 5' RACE reads were re-called with MiXCR into one record per CDR3 protein. This table has fewer than 400,000 distinct CDR3 sequences, about 17% appearing once. This clonotype was picked up a small number of times. The antigen is unknown. This chain uses TRBV4-1 with TRBJ2-7; D is perhaps TRBD1 (6 bases). The specimen was PBMCs or a T cell subset sorted from them (not recorded which). The receptor's source is a man aged 18 to 30 who had mild COVID-19 (a few samples of this study predate the infection). Cell type and time point are not known. The CDR3 coding sequence is TGCGCCAGCAGCCAAGTGGAAGGGGGTTCCTCCTACGAGCAGTACTTC. Its translation is CASSQVEGGSSYEQYF.